One and the same sample provided the 19 T cell receptor beta chains below, sequenced in a study of T cells in tuberculosis. This table comes from immunoSEQ multiplex PCR, and its TCRdb copy is limited to in-frame clones, with some not included. The sample lists approximately 30,000 clones, more than 85% occurring once. Sequencing was carried out using PBMCs. Source of these receptors: a donor aged 10-29 years with latent tuberculosis or without tuberculosis infection.

This clone has a single count. This chain connects TRBV7-9 to TRBJ1-1; unclear D gene. Trimming pared 2 bases from V and 7 bases from J, leaving 8 bases between. CDR3 size: 12 residues. Germline loops: CDR1 SEHNR, CDR2 FQNEAQ (reference sequence). CDR3 nucleotides: TGTGCCAGCAGCTTATCGATCAGTGAAGCTTTCTTT. Its protein is CASSLSISEAFF. Filled out from reference TRBV7-9 and TRBJ1-1, the complete variable domain reads DTGVSQNPRHKITKRGQNVTFRCDPISEHNRLYWYRQTLGQGPEFLTYFQNEAQLEKSRLLSDRFSAERPKGSFSTLEIQRTEQGDSAMYLCASSLSISEAFFGQGTRLTVV.

This clone was seen just once. The chain recombines TRBV9 with TRBJ2-2, with D possibly TRBD2 on 6 matching bases. V lost 3 bases and J 5 bases, leaving 17 bases between the germline ends. CDR3 length: 16 residues. Looked up from germline, CDR1 is SGDLS and CDR2 is YYNGEE. CDR3 sequence: CASSAGGGRVTGELFF. The CDR3 nucleotides are TGTGCCAGCAGCGCCGGGGGAGGCAGGGTGACCGGGGAGCTGTTTTTT.

This clone was counted once. V usage is TRBV6-1 and J usage is TRBJ1-1; TRBD1 matches at 7 bases. Germline CDR1 MNHNS, CDR2 SASEGT. J was trimmed by 1 base and V by 4 bases; bases with no gene match: 3. The CDR3 is made up of 14 amino acids. The CDR3: CASSGGGWNTEAFF. DNA of the CDR3: TGTGCCAGCAGTGGAGGGGGCTGGAACACTGAAGCTTTCTTT.

This sequence joins TRBV19 and TRBJ2-7; TRBD2 matches at 9 bases. The germline V gene encodes CDR1 LNHDA and CDR2 SQIVND (reference sequence). This CDR3 has 13 amino acids. V lost 5 bases, J lost 6 bases, and 5 bases stayed unmatched. CDR3 amino acids: CASSLGSGSEQYF. The CDR3 coding sequence is TGTGCCAGTAGTCTGGGTAGCGGGAGCGAGCAGTACTTC.

This rearrangement joins TRBV5-4 to TRBJ2-2; the match to TRBD2 covers 11 bases. J lost 0 bases, V lost 3 bases, and 1 base had no gene match. The CDR3 spans 16 residues. The germline V gene has CDR1 SGHNT and CDR2 YYREEE (reference sequence). For the CDR3, the DNA is TGTGCCAGCAGCTCGGGACTAGCGGCGAACACCGGGGAGCTGTTTTTT. Its translation is CASSSGLAANTGELFF.

The V and J genes are TRBV18 and TRBJ1-5, with 7 bases identical to TRBD1. From germline, CDR1 is KGHSH and CDR2 LQKENI. The CDR3 runs 15 residues. J was trimmed by 8 bases and V by 3 bases; bases with no gene match: 10. DNA for the CDR3: TGTGCCAGCTCACCTGATCTGGCGGGGACAGAGCCCCAGCATTTT. Translation gives CASSPDLAGTEPQHF.

The CDR3 nucleotides are TGCGCCAGCAGCCAGAATCAGGGGGCCGAGCAGTACTTC. Amino acids: CASSQNQGAEQYF. The chain joins TRBV4-1 to TRBJ2-7; TRBD1 aligns across 8 bases. The germline V gene has CDR1 MGHRA and CDR2 YSYEKL. V lost 3 bases, J lost 6 bases, and 4 bases stayed unmatched. This CDR3 has 13 residues.

This rearrangement joins TRBV28 to TRBJ2-6, with a possible D match to TRBD1 (5 bases). V was trimmed by 8 bases and J by 0 bases, leaving 8 bases between them. Germline values: CDR1 MDHEN, CDR2 SYDVKM. This CDR3 comprises 14 residues. Here the CDR3 DNA reads TGTGCCAGCTCACAGGTCTCTGGGGCCAACGTCCTGACTTTC. Protein sequence: CASSQVSGANVLTF.

V usage is TRBV7-9 and J usage is TRBJ1-2; tentative D call: TRBD1 (5 bases). V shed 7 bases and J shed 3 bases, with 21 bases lying between them. The CDR3 runs to 16 residues. The germline V gene encodes CDR1 SEHNR and CDR2 FQNEAQ (reference sequence). The CDR3 DNA is TGTGCCAGCACCACGGGACTTCAAGGAGTGGACTATGGCTACACCTTC. Its translation is CASTTGLQGVDYGYTF.

The rearrangement joins TRBV27 to TRBJ1-1; D is unresolved. Trimming left V 7 bases short and J 1 base short, with 7 bases between. Germline V gene lookup returns CDR1 MNHEY and CDR2 SMNVEV (reference sequence). This CDR3 has 12 residues. In DNA form, the CDR3 reads TGTGCCAGCACTTCAGGGAACACTGAAGCTTTCTTT. Its protein product is CASTSGNTEAFF.

This clone has only one observation. The CDR3: CASGTGNYEQYF. The CDR3 DNA is TGTGCCAGCGGGACAGGGAACTACGAGCAGTACTTC. The rearrangement joins TRBV27 to TRBJ2-7; 9 bases align to TRBD1. The CDR3 is 12 amino acids. Trimming at V came to 8 bases and at J to 3 bases, leaving 2 bases not matched to a gene. The germline V gene has CDR1 MNHEY and CDR2 SMNVEV (reference sequence).

The chain is built from TRBV30 and TRBJ2-1, with a tentative D call TRBD1 (5 bases). Germline loops: CDR1 GTSNPN, CDR2 SVGIG (reference sequence). The CDR3 has 14 residues. V lost 6 bases and J 8 bases, leaving 20 bases between the germline ends. The CDR3 DNA reads TGTGCCTGTTCAAAAAAAGGGGTAATCGATGAGCAGTTCTTC. Residues: CACSKKGVIDEQFF.

This clone was seen a few times. The chain links TRBV6-5 to TRBJ2-1; TRBD1 matches at 10 bases. J was trimmed by 7 bases and V by 3 bases; bases with no gene match: 6. The CDR3 contains 15 residues. The germline CDR1 and CDR2 sequences are MNHEY and SVGAGI. The CDR3 DNA follows: TGTGCCAGCAGTTATGGGACAGGGGTCTATAATGAGCAGTTCTTC. Its protein is CASSYGTGVYNEQFF.

V and J are TRBV18 and TRBJ2-3, with TRBD1 matching over 8 bases. CDR1 KGHSH and CDR2 LQKENI come from the germline V gene. V lost 5 bases to trimming and J lost 2 bases; unmatched junction nucleotides: 6. The length of the CDR3 is 15 residues. The DNA of the CDR3 is TGTGCCAGCTCAGTACAGGGGGGACCCACAGATACGCAGTATTTT. Protein product: CASSVQGGPTDTQYF. The whole variable domain, filled in from reference TRBV18 and TRBJ2-3, reads NAGVMQNPRHLVRRRGQEARLRCSPMKGHSHVYWYRQLPEEGLKFMVYLQKENIIDESGMPKERFSAEFPKEGPSILRIQQVVRGDSAAYFCASSVQGGPTDTQYFGPGTRLTVL.

The chain uses TRBV18 and TRBJ2-1; D perhaps matches TRBD1 (6 bases). V was shortened by 3 bases and J by 4 bases, with 7 bases between the two germline ends. Germline V gene data show CDR1 as KGHSH and CDR2 as LQKENI. The CDR3 extends over 13 amino acids. CDR3 DNA: TGTGCCAGCTCACCCGGACAGTACAATGAGCAGTTCTTC. Translating gives CASSPGQYNEQFF.

This sequence joins TRBV2 and TRBJ1-5; 9 positions agree with TRBD1. The V and J ends lost 7 bases and 6 bases, in that order; junction bases with no gene match: 7. CDR1 and CDR2 (germline): SNHLY, FYNNEI. This CDR3 is 14 amino acids long. CDR3 residues: CASTGRTGAQPQHF. In DNA, the CDR3 is TGTGCCAGCACCGGACGGACAGGGGCTCAGCCCCAGCATTTT.

The chain is built from TRBV9 and TRBJ2-5, with D possibly TRBD1 on 6 matching bases. The CDR3 spans 13 residues. CDR1 is SGDLS, CDR2 YYNGEE, per germline. Trimming stripped 6 bases from V and 4 bases from J, with 13 bases between. This CDR3 is CASNQGIGETQYF. The CDR3 nucleotides read TGTGCCAGCAATCAGGGGATAGGAGAGACCCAGTACTTC.

J is TRBJ2-5 and V is TRBV28; TRBD1 matches 8 bases. Germline V CDR1 and CDR2: MDHEN, SYDVKM. This CDR3 spans 14 amino acids. Unmatched junction bases numbered 5, after V lost 4 bases and J lost 4 bases. CDR3 loop: CASSSLGQGETQYF. CDR3 in DNA: TGTGCCAGCAGTTCCCTAGGACAGGGAGAGACCCAGTACTTC.

The gene calls are TRBV5-1 and TRBJ1-5; D possibly corresponds to TRBD1 (5 bases). Germline CDR1 and CDR2: SGHRS and YFSETQ. The CDR3 is 17 amino acids. V was cut by 0 bases and J by 0 bases, with 13 bases left in between. The CDR3 loop reads CASSLAIGGDSNQPQHF. The CDR3 DNA sequence: TGCGCCAGCAGCTTGGCCATAGGAGGGGATAGCAATCAGCCCCAGCATTTT. Using reference TRBV5-1 and TRBJ1-5 for the parts outside the CDR3, the full variable domain is KAGVTQTPRYLIKTRGQQVTLSCSPISGHRSVSWYQQTPGQGLQFLFEYFSETQRNKGNFPGRFSGRQFSNSRSEMNVSTLELGDSALYLCASSLAIGGDSNQPQHFGDGTRLSIL.